This T cell receptor (beta chain) was recovered during a study of blood T cells in healthy people across ages. Overall study results and limits: Aged donors had fewer naive CD4+ cells and lower diversity than long-lived donors.

The use of a sample-barcoded 5' primer and a J-beta primer mix characterized a second PCR of about 6 to 11 cycles. One entry per CDR3 protein, called by TCRdb with MiXCR from the 5' RACE reads. The sample lists around 800,000 distinct CDR3 sequences, around a quarter occurring once. There are a few counts of this clonotype. Its cognate antigen is unknown. This CDR3 is 12 amino acids long. Trimming removed 5 bases from V and 5 bases from J, with 12 bases in between. CDR1 DFQATT and CDR2 SNEGSKA come from the germline V gene (reference sequence). The same sample was also studied in work on T cells of mothers and their children. That work adds: Over 8 million reads per mother and approximately 3.2 million per child were obtained. Among related mother-child pairs, overlap was slightly higher than in unrelated pairs, though not significantly.

The sequence came from a boy younger than 18 in good health. Sequencing input: blood. The V gene is TRBV20-1, the J gene TRBJ1-1; D is undetermined. CDR3 bases: TGCAGTGCTCCCCGGGCTGGGACTGAAGCTTTCTTT. Amino acid sequence: CSAPRAGTEAFF.